Many counts were recorded for the clone carrying this TCR beta chain. No ophthalmopathy progression within 18 months constituted stable Graves' hyperthyroidism. The data are from a study of T cells in Graves' hyperthyroidism and ophthalmopathy. Amplification of TCR beta CDR3 regions was performed using RNA transcripts as template. HTBI primers were the set used in a first-round RT-PCR of the TCR CDR3. TCRdb processed the multiplex PCR reads anew with MiXCR; each CDR3 protein has one entry. The table has 300,000 to 450,000 distinct CDR3 sequences, approximately 15% seen once. The CDR3 length is 13 residues. V lost 3 bases and J lost 6; bases outside the gene matches: 4. Germline V gene lookup returns CDR1 DFQATT and CDR2 SNEGSKA (reference sequence).

This receptor was identified in a woman aged 55-70 years with Graves' hyperthyroidism. The sequenced material came from blood. V gene TRBV20-1 combines with J gene TRBJ1-4, with 7 bases fitting TRBD1. The CDR3 region is CSASAGGDEKLFF. The CDR3 bases are TGCAGTGCTAGCGCAGGGGGGGATGAAAAACTGTTTTTT.